The 23 T cell receptor beta chains below were found in one sample sequenced in a study of CD8 T cells in Susac syndrome. RNA, at roughly 0.5 to 1 ug, was reverse transcribed with random hexamers. A single record per CDR3 protein comes from TCRdb applying MiXCR to the immunoSEQ multiplex PCR reads. The table lists some 200,000 distinct CDR3 sequences, roughly 91% of them singletons, with around 0.1% in the top ten. The sequenced material came from CD4+ T cells from PBMCs. The receptors were gathered from a human donor with Susac syndrome.

This clonotype has a single count. This chain links TRBV5-1 with TRBJ1-1, with D unresolved. V lost 0 bases, J lost 2 bases, and 11 bases lay in between. Germline lookup yields CDR1 SGHRS and CDR2 YFSETQ. The CDR3 contains 15 residues. The CDR3 DNA reads as TGCGCCAGCAGCTTGGGGTCCATGAACAACACTGAAGCTTTCTTT. It codes for CASSLGSMNNTEAFF.

This chain connects TRBV7-6 to TRBJ2-2; the D gene is possibly TRBD1 (6 bases). V lost 6 bases and J lost 1, with 12 bases in between. Germline assignment: CDR1 SGHVS and CDR2 FNYEAQ. The CDR3 totals 15 residues. CDR3 region: CASRHRDRNTGELFF. DNA of the CDR3: TGTGCCAGCAGGCACAGGGATAGGAACACCGGGGAGCTGTTTTTT.

This clonotype occurred once. The chain joins TRBV12-3 or TRBV12-4 to TRBJ1-2, with 9 bases matching TRBD1. V dropped 8 bases and J dropped 6; count of bases not matched to a gene: 7. This CDR3 contains 13 residues. This CDR3 is CASSRQGENGYTF. The CDR3 DNA reads as TGTGCCAGCTCGAGACAGGGGGAAAATGGCTACACCTTC.

The chain recombines TRBV10-1 with TRBJ1-1; D unresolved. Germline V gene lookup returns CDR1 WNHNN and CDR2 SYGVQD (reference sequence). The length of the CDR3 is 14 residues. V was pared by 3 bases and J by 4 bases, with 12 bases between. CDR3 sequence reads: CASSERRLRTEAFF. The CDR3 DNA follows: TGCGCCAGCAGTGAAAGAAGACTTCGCACTGAAGCTTTCTTT.

V and J are TRBV30 and TRBJ2-5; D is undetermined. Germline assignment: CDR1 GTSNPN and CDR2 SVGIG (reference sequence). V lost 5 bases, J lost 5 bases, and 9 bases lay in between. There are 11 residues in the CDR3. The CDR3 DNA reads as TGTGCCTGGGGCCTCGGGGAGACCCAGTACTTC. Residues: CAWGLGETQYF. The variable domain in full, completed from reference TRBV30 and TRBJ2-5, reads SQTIHQWPATLVQPVGSPLSLECTVEGTSNPNLYWYRQAAGRGLQLLFYSVGIGQISSEVPQNLSASRPQDRQFILSSKKLLLSDSGFYLCAWGLGETQYFGPGTRLLVL.

The rearrangement uses TRBV6-5 and TRBJ2-7, with TRBD2 identical over 8 bases. Germline values: CDR1 MNHEY, CDR2 SVGAGI. The CDR3 loop spans 16 amino acids. Unmatched junction bases numbered 8, after V lost 2 bases and J lost 2 bases. CDR3 nucleotide sequence: TGTGCCAGCAGTTACGCCAGCCCGGGACTAGCCTACGAGCAGTACTTC. This gives the protein CASSYASPGLAYEQYF.

This chain joins TRBV5-1 and TRBJ1-1; D is uncertain. The V end was cut by 2 bases, the J end by 3 bases, with 8 bases between. The germline V gene encodes CDR1 SGHRS and CDR2 YFSETQ. This CDR3 has 13 residues. The CDR3 here is CASSFRPDTEAFF. The CDR3 coding sequence is TGCGCCAGCAGCTTCAGACCGGACACTGAAGCTTTCTTT. Filled out from reference TRBV5-1 and TRBJ1-1, the complete variable domain reads KAGVTQTPRYLIKTRGQQVTLSCSPISGHRSVSWYQQTPGQGLQFLFEYFSETQRNKGNFPGRFSGRQFSNSRSEMNVSTLELGDSALYLCASSFRPDTEAFFGQGTRLTVV.

V and J are TRBV7-3 and TRBJ2-2; weak D call: TRBD1 (6 bases). The CDR3 contains 13 residues. The germline V gene has CDR1 SGHTA and CDR2 FQGTGA. V gave up 2 bases and J gave up 5 bases, with 6 bases separating them. The CDR3 DNA reads as TGTGCCAGCAGCTTAGGACAGACCGGGGAGCTGTTTTTT. Amino acid sequence: CASSLGQTGELFF.

The CDR3 protein is CASSLVRLAGGGEQFF. Written as DNA, the CDR3 is TGCGCCAGCAGCTTGGTTCGGCTAGCGGGGGGCGGGGAGCAGTTCTTC. V gene TRBV5-1 combines with J gene TRBJ2-1, with 11 bases that match TRBD2. The length of the CDR3 is 16 residues. The germline V gene has CDR1 SGHRS and CDR2 YFSETQ. The junction had 9 bases not matched to a gene; V was cut back by 0 bases and J by 10 bases. The entire variable domain, with the rest obtained from reference TRBV5-1 and TRBJ2-1, is as follows: KAGVTQTPRYLIKTRGQQVTLSCSPISGHRSVSWYQQTPGQGLQFLFEYFSETQRNKGNFPGRFSGRQFSNSRSEMNVSTLELGDSALYLCASSLVRLAGGGEQFFGPGTRLTVL.

The chain employs TRBV7-2 and TRBJ2-7; TRBD2 matches 7 bases. The germline V gene has CDR1 SGHTA and CDR2 FQGNSA. J was trimmed by 6 bases and V by 1 base; bases with no gene match: 6. This CDR3 spans 14 amino acids. CDR3 nucleotide sequence: TGTGCCAGCAGCTTAGGTCTAGCGGCAGCCGAGCAGTACTTC. Translating gives CASSLGLAAAEQYF.

CDR3 coding DNA: TGTGCCAGCAGTTACGGCAGGGTAGTCGACTATGGCTACACCTTC. This codes for CASSYGRVVDYGYTF. The V and J genes are TRBV6-5 and TRBJ1-2; tentative D call: TRBD1 (5 bases). CDR3 length: 15 residues. CDR1 and CDR2 from the germline V gene are MNHEY and SVGAGI. The V and J ends lost 2 bases and 3 bases respectively, with 13 bases between them.

The rearrangement joins TRBV7-8 to TRBJ2-7; the match to TRBD1 covers 10 bases. The junction had 5 bases not matched to a gene; V was cut back by 4 bases and J by 5 bases. The CDR3 runs to 14 residues. Germline CDR1 reads SGHVS; CDR2 reads FQNEAQ. CDR3 DNA sequence: TGTGCCAGCAGCTCACAGACAGGGGGCAACGAGCAGTACTTC. This translates into CASSSQTGGNEQYF.

CDR3 DNA: TGTGCCAGCCGTTCTTCGGGGGTGAGGAATTCACCCCTCCACTTT. Its translation: CASRSSGVRNSPLHF. The chain employs TRBV19 and TRBJ1-6; a weak D match, TRBD1 (5 bases). The germline CDR1 and CDR2 sequences are LNHDA and SQIVND (reference sequence). The CDR3 consists of 15 residues. V was shortened by 9 bases and J by 7 bases, with 19 bases between the two germline ends.

V usage is TRBV19 and J usage is TRBJ2-2, with unresolved D. Germline V lookup: CDR1 LNHDA, CDR2 SQIVND (reference sequence). The CDR3 is made up of 14 amino acids. V was trimmed by 8 bases and J by 0 bases, leaving 10 bases between them. CDR3: CASRVGPNTGELFF. The CDR3 nucleotides read TGTGCCAGTCGGGTCGGGCCGAACACCGGGGAGCTGTTTTTT.

This rearrangement joins TRBV20-1 to TRBJ2-2, with 11 positions matching TRBD2. After removal of 3 bases from V and 5 bases from J, the junction contained 2 bases not matched to a gene. The germline V gene encodes CDR1 DFQATT and CDR2 SNEGSKA (reference sequence). The CDR3 totals 14 residues. Written as DNA, the CDR3 is TGCAGTGCTAGTCCTAGCGGGAGGACCGGGGAGCTGTTTTTT. It encodes CSASPSGRTGELFF.

V usage is TRBV20-1 and J usage is TRBJ1-1, with D uncertain. V was cut by 0 bases and J by 1 base, with 6 bases left in between. Germline lookup yields CDR1 DFQATT and CDR2 SNEGSKA (reference sequence). The CDR3 has 13 residues. The CDR3 nucleotides are TGCAGTGCTAGAGACAGTGAGAACACTGAAGCTTTCTTT. Translation: CSARDSENTEAFF.

The chain combines TRBV20-1 with TRBJ2-2, with D tentatively TRBD1 (5 bases). The CDR3 runs 15 residues. Germline V lookup: CDR1 DFQATT, CDR2 SNEGSKA (reference sequence). V lost 0 bases and J 5 bases, leaving 13 bases between the germline ends. CDR3 in DNA: TGCAGTGCTAGAGATGGTCAGGGTGGGACCGGGGAGCTGTTTTTT. Its translation is CSARDGQGGTGELFF.

The V and J genes are TRBV25-1 and TRBJ1-3; a weak D match, TRBD1 (6 bases). CDR1 MGHDK and CDR2 SYGVNS come from the germline V gene. Deletions cut 4 bases from V and 0 bases from J, with 10 bases between. The CDR3 loop spans 15 amino acids. CDR3 sequence (DNA): TGTGCCAGCAGTGGTACAGGGTTCTCTGGAAACACCATATATTTT. Protein sequence: CASSGTGFSGNTIYF.

The genes are TRBV24-1 and TRBJ2-3; 9 bases fit TRBD1. CDR1 KGHDR and CDR2 SFDVKD come from the germline V gene. The ends lost 5 bases at V and 7 bases at J; junction bases unmatched: 3. The CDR3 loop spans 13 amino acids. CDR3 coding DNA: TGTGCCACCAGTGGACAGGGGGACTATACGCAGTATTTT. Protein product: CATSGQGDYTQYF.

This chain links TRBV9 with TRBJ2-7; D gene unclear. Germline lookup yields CDR1 SGDLS and CDR2 YYNGEE. V was shortened by 0 bases and J by 0 bases, with 10 bases between the two germline ends. The CDR3 sequence is 15 residues long. The CDR3 DNA follows: TGTGCCAGCAGCGTAGGGGTATTGAGCTCCTACGAGCAGTACTTC. It encodes CASSVGVLSSYEQYF. Using reference TRBV9 and TRBJ2-7 for the parts outside the CDR3, the full variable domain is DSGVTQTPKHLITATGQRVTLRCSPRSGDLSVYWYQQSLDQGLQFLIQYYNGEERAKGNILERFSAQQFPDLHSELNLSSLELGDSALYFCASSVGVLSSYEQYFGPGTRLTVT.

V is TRBV20-1 and J is TRBJ1-1, with 9 positions matching TRBD1. The junction had 11 bases not matched to a gene; V was cut back by 2 bases and J by 7 bases. Germline V gives CDR1 DFQATT, CDR2 SNEGSKA (reference sequence). The CDR3 covers 15 residues. This CDR3 reads CSARSGTGGAYEAFF. The CDR3 DNA reads as TGCAGTGCTAGATCGGGAACAGGGGGCGCGTATGAAGCTTTCTTT.

The V call is TRBV4-2, the J call TRBJ2-5; TRBD2 matches at 8 bases. CDR1 is LGHNA, CDR2 YNFKEQ, per germline. The V gene end was trimmed by 0 bases and the J gene end by 0 bases; junction bases not matched to a gene: 6. The CDR3 extends over 17 amino acids. The CDR3 here is CASSQDSLAGNQETQYF. CDR3 in DNA: TGTGCCAGCAGCCAAGATAGCCTAGCGGGTAACCAAGAGACCCAGTACTTC.

This clonotype turned up a few times. J is TRBJ1-1 and V is TRBV19, with unresolved D. The CDR3 length is 13 residues. The ends were cut back, 5 bases at V and 1 base at J, with 8 bases in the middle. Germline-derived CDR1 and CDR2 are LNHDA and SQIVND (reference sequence). This CDR3 reads CASSPLGNTEAFF. The CDR3 DNA follows: TGTGCCAGTAGTCCTCTTGGGAACACTGAAGCTTTCTTT.